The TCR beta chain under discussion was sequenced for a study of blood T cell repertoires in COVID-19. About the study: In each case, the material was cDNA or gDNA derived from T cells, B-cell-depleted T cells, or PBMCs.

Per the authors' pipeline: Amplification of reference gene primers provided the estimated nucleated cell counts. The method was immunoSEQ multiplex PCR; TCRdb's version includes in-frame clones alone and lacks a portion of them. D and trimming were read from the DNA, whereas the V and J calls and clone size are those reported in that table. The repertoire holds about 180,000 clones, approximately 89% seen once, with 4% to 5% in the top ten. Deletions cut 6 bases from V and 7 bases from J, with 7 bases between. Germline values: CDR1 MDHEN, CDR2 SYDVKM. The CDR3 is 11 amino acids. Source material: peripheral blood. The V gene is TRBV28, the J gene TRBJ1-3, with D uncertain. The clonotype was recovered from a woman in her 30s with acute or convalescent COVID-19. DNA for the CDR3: TGTGCCAGCAGGCTTAGCAACACCATATATTTT. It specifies CASRLSNTIYF.